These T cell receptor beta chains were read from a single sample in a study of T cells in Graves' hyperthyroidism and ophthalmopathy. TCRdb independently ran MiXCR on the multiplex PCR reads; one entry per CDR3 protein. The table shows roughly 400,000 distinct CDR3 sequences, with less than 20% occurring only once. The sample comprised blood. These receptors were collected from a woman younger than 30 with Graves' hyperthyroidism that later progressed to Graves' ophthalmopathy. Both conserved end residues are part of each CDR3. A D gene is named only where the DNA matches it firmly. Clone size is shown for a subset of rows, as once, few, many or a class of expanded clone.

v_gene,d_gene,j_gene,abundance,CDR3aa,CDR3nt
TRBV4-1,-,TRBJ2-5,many,CASSLGPGDQETQYF,TGCGCCAGCAGCCTCGGGCCCGGGGATCAAGAGACCCAGTACTTC
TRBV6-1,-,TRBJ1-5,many,CASIIFGQPQHF,TGTGCCAGCATTATCTTCGGTCAGCCCCAGCATTTT
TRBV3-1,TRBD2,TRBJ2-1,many,CASSQGAGGYNEQFF,TGTGCCAGCAGCCAAGGGGCGGGAGGATACAATGAGCAGTTCTTC
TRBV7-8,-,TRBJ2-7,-,CASSLLFHETQEQYF,TGTGCCAGCAGCTTACTATTTCACGAGACCCAAGAGCAGTACTTC
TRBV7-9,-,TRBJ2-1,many,CASSSLDSTPYNEQFF,TGTGCCAGCAGCTCCCTGGACAGCACTCCCTACAATGAGCAGTTCTTC
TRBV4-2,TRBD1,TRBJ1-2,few,CASSQMTGLYGYTF,TGTGCCAGCAGCCAGATGACAGGGCTCTATGGCTACACCTTC
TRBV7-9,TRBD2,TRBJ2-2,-,CASSQAGLAGSTGELFF,TGTGCCAGCAGCCAAGCGGGACTAGCGGGATCCACCGGGGAGCTGTTTTTT
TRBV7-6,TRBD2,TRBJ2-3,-,CASSRGLARGLGDTQYF,TGTGCCAGCAGCCGAGGACTAGCTCGGGGCCTGGGAGATACGCAGTATTTT
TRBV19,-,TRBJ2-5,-,CASQERGAETQYF,TGTGCCAGTCAGGAGAGGGGGGCTGAGACCCAGTACTTC
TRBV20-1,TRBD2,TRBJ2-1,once,CSAYQSRLAGYNEQFF,TGCAGTGCCTACCAAAGCCGACTAGCGGGCTACAATGAGCAGTTCTTC
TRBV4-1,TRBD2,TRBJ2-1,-,CASSQRLARSRDNEQFF,TGCGCCAGCAGCCAACGACTAGCCCGGAGCCGAGACAATGAGCAGTTCTTC
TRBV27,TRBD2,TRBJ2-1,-,CASSLIGTSTTLGDNEQFF,TGTGCCAGCAGTTTAATTGGGACTAGCACCACCCTTGGGGACAATGAGCAGTTCTTC
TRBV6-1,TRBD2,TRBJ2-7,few,CASSLAGGSEQYF,TGTGCCAGCAGTCTAGCGGGAGGGTCCGAGCAGTACTTC
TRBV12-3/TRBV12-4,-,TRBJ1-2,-,CASRDATSRYGYTF,TGTGCCAGCAGAGATGCGACTAGCCGGTATGGCTACACCTTC
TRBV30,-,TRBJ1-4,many,CASLKGGKLFF,TGTGCCTCCCTAAAGGGGGGAAAACTGTTTTTT
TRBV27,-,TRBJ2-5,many,CASSFGGSSGETQYF,TGTGCCAGCAGTTTCGGGGGATCTTCGGGAGAGACCCAGTACTTC
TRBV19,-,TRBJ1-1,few,CASRTDRMNTEAFF,TGTGCCAGTAGGACCGACAGAATGAACACTGAAGCTTTCTTT
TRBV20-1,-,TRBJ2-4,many,CSARDRVVTAKNIQYF,TGCAGTGCTAGAGATAGGGTGGTGACGGCCAAAAACATTCAGTACTTC
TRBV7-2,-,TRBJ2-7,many,CASSLELSSEQYF,TGTGCCAGCAGCTTAGAGTTATCGTCCGAGCAGTACTTC
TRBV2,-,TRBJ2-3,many,CASSGSAGRTDTQYF,TGTGCCAGCAGTGGCTCCGCTGGACGCACAGATACGCAGTATTTT